Described below is a single T cell receptor (beta chain) sequence and its context. These data belong to a study of CD8 T cells in Susac syndrome. Reverse transcription of roughly 0.5 to 1 ug RNA was carried out with random hexamers. TCRdb itself ran the immunoSEQ multiplex PCR reads through MiXCR, one entry per CDR3 protein. The repertoire holds 200,000 to 300,000 distinct CDR3 sequences, with 90% to 95% as singletons. CDR1 is DFQATT, CDR2 SNEGSKA, per germline (reference sequence). V was clipped by 5 bases and J by 4 bases, with 17 bases between them. This CDR3 is 14 amino acids long. The chain employs TRBV20-1 and TRBJ2-5; D remains unclear. The sequence derives from a human donor with multiple sclerosis. The sequenced sample consisted of CD4+ T cells from PBMCs. CDR3 sequence (DNA): TGCAGTGCTGCCCCGGTCGGCTTTTTAGAGACCCAGTACTTC. The encoded protein is CSAAPVGFLETQYF.